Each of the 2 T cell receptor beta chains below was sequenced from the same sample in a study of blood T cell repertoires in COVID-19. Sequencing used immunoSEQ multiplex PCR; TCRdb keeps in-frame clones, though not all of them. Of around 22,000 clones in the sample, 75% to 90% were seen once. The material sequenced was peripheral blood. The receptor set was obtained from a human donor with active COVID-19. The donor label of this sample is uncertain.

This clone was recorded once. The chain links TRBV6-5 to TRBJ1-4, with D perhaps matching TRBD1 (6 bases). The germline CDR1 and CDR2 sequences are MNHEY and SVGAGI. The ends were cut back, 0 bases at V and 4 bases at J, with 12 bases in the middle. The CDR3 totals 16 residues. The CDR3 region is CASSYSPPGVNEKLFF. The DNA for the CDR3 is TGTGCCAGCAGTTACTCCCCCCCAGGGGTTAATGAAAAACTGTTTTTT.

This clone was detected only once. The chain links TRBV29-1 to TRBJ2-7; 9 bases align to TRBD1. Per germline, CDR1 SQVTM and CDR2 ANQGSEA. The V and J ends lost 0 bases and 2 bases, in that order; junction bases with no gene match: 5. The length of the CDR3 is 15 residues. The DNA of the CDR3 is TGCAGCGTTGAAGATCCGAGGACAGGGGCCTACGAGCAGTACTTC. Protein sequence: CSVEDPRTGAYEQYF.